This T cell receptor (beta chain) comes out of a study of cytotoxic CD8 clonotypes in ibrutinib-treated CLL. Turning to the study itself: The study recorded mean values of approximately 260,000 productive templates and 90,000 to 100,000 productive rearrangements per sample. Study conclusions and caveats: Clonality climbed at ibrutinib response, then dropped toward baseline at progression.

Worth noting for this clone: What it binds is not known.

From cryopreserved PBMCs came 1.5 to 2.5 micrograms of genomic DNA used for TCR beta libraries. TCRdb keeps only in-frame clones here, not all; method: immunoSEQ multiplex PCR. The sample contains just under 70,000 clones, roughly 72% of which appear only once. This CDR3 region has 18 residues. Trimming took 3 bases from V and 0 from J, leaving 17 bases between them. Germline loops: CDR1 LGHNA, CDR2 YNFKEQ. The specimen comprised PBMCs, sampled after 12 months of ibrutinib treatment. The chain has TRBV4-2 and TRBJ2-2; D gene unclear. This clonotype originated in a human donor with chronic lymphocytic leukemia. This CDR3 is CASSHPNRSAANTGELFF. As DNA, the CDR3 is TGTGCCAGCAGCCACCCCAATAGGAGCGCAGCGAACACCGGGGAGCTGTTTTTT.